This T cell receptor (beta chain) comes out of a study of blood T cell repertoires in COVID-19 (dated by TCRdb to between 2020 and 2021). In the study overall: The collaborator samples originated in the United States, Italy and Spain and spanned the acute and convalescent phases of COVID-19. The material from the prospective study consisted of cDNA or gDNA derived from T cells, B-cell-depleted T cells, or PBMCs. The dataset comprised deeply sampled blood TCRbeta repertoires from subjects exposed to, actively infected with, or recovered from COVID-19. A freely available public database, intended as a resource for researchers studying the immune response to SARS-CoV-2, is where the repertoires were released. Samples came from the ongoing ImmuneRACE study (first 160 participants) plus 1,254 subjects from 6 global collaborators. The sample metadata nearly always contained a de-identified subject ID, COVID-19 status, age in years and sex. Where available, HLA class I and class II types were taken from metadata supplied by the sample provider and were not determined by assay-based typing.

Participants in the prospective study were enrolled through a virtual design, were aged roughly 18 to 90 years, and lived in under 25 United States geographic areas. In the prospective study, participants were assigned to cohorts based on the clinical history participants reported in a screening survey and a study questionnaire. ImmuneRACE Cohort 3 recovered participants were defined by two consecutive negative NP/OP PCR tests, healthcare professional clearance, or symptom resolution. Each participant in the prospective study had whole blood, serum and a nasopharyngeal or oropharyngeal swab collected by mobile phlebotomists. Over an approximately 2-month period, participants in the prospective study had the option of providing additional blood draws and questionnaires. Prospective study blood samples were shipped either frozen or at room temperature before DNA extraction. In regard to this clone: The clone's antigen remains unknown. One base away there is no much larger clone; base qualities are not given.

Overall study results and their limits: Clinical and demographic metadata were provided uncurated, with the amount varying by source and participant.

TCRbeta CDR3 regions were amplified from genomic DNA by means of the immunoSEQ Assay, a bias-controlled multiplex PCR. For the original study's pipeline: Nucleated cell counts per sample were estimated from amplification of reference gene primers within the assay. Sequence reads were collapsed and filtered to measure the absolute abundance of every unique TCRbeta CDR3 rearrangement. For each sample, productive Simpson clonality was calculated as the square root of Simpson's diversity index over productive rearrangements. TCRdb retrieved this table from immuneACCESS and kept in-frame rearrangements only. Not all clones are present; in checked studies, unresolved V genes account for under half, and no reason is known for the remainder. Clonal size and the V and J genes are those of that table, whereas D and trimming came from the DNA. This sample holds fewer than 300,000 clones; 65% to 90% were observed only once. The ten largest clones capture roughly 16% of the sample.

This clonotype was sampled from a young man who had recovered from COVID-19. The sequenced sample was PBMCs or T cells enriched from blood (not recorded which).

The nucleotide sequence is given as TGTGCCAGTAGTAGTTTTCCCAGGACAGGATTATACTCCTACAATGAGCAGTTCTTC. Translation gives CASSSFPRTGLYSYNEQFF. The chain joins TRBV19 to TRBJ2-1, and 7 bases in between align with TRBD1. From V the trimming removes 4 bases and from J it removes 0 bases, while the gene matches leave 15 bases of the junction unaccounted for. As encoded in the germline V gene (reference sequence), CDR1 is LNHDA while CDR2 is SQIVND. There are 19 amino acids in the CDR3, from cysteine to phenylalanine inclusive. The DNA shown is the 57-base CDR3, in frame from base 1.